These T cell receptor beta chains were read from a single sample in a study of long-term antiretroviral therapy in people with HIV. The protocol was immunoSEQ multiplex PCR, while the TCRdb copy is restricted to in-frame clones and leaves out a portion. The sample yields tens of thousands of clones, 90% seen once. The source was unsorted PBMCs, collected about 5.3 years after starting antiretroviral therapy. These receptor sequences come from a woman aged 40 to 50 with HIV. Both conserved end residues are part of each CDR3. Each record gives: V gene, clone size, J gene, D gene, CDR3 protein, CDR3 DNA. D genes are given only for firm matches. The listing skips clone size in some rows; elsewhere it reads once, few, many or a size class.

V gene: TRBV19
clone size: .
J gene: TRBJ2-7
D gene: TRBD1
CDR3 protein: CASSIAQGANEQYF
CDR3 DNA: TGTGCCAGTAGTATTGCGCAGGGGGCCAACGAGCAGTACTTC

V gene: TRBV5-1
clone size: few
J gene: TRBJ1-1
D gene: .
CDR3 protein: CASSFKASYSGTEAFF
CDR3 DNA: TGCGCCAGCAGCTTCAAAGCGTCGTACAGCGGGACTGAAGCTTTCTTT

V gene: TRBV11-2
clone size: .
J gene: TRBJ2-7
D gene: .
CDR3 protein: CASSADGGTYEQYF
CDR3 DNA: TGTGCCAGCAGCGCAGACGGAGGAACCTACGAGCAGTACTTC

V gene: TRBV9
clone size: once
J gene: TRBJ2-3
D gene: TRBD2
CDR3 protein: CASSVWGLAGSTDTQYF
CDR3 DNA: TGTGCCAGCAGCGTATGGGGACTAGCGGGGAGCACAGATACGCAGTATTTT

V gene: TRBV27
clone size: once
J gene: TRBJ2-1
D gene: TRBD1
CDR3 protein: CASSSRDRGNEQFF
CDR3 DNA: TGTGCCAGCAGTTCGCGGGACAGGGGAAATGAGCAGTTCTTC

V gene: TRBV15
clone size: .
J gene: TRBJ2-7
D gene: .
CDR3 protein: CATSRDRVVSYEQYF
CDR3 DNA: TGTGCCACCAGCAGAGATCGGGTCGTATCCTACGAGCAGTACTTC

V gene: TRBV11-3
clone size: .
J gene: TRBJ1-1
D gene: .
CDR3 protein: CASSFGAVNTEAFF
CDR3 DNA: TGTGCCAGCAGCTTTGGGGCCGTGAACACTGAAGCTTTCTTT

V gene: TRBV5-4
clone size: .
J gene: TRBJ2-7
D gene: TRBD2
CDR3 protein: CASSLGGTTLYEQYF
CDR3 DNA: TGTGCCAGCAGCTTGGGGGGGACTACTCTATACGAGCAGTACTTC

V gene: TRBV5-6
clone size: .
J gene: TRBJ2-2
D gene: .
CDR3 protein: CASSLGTISTGELFF
CDR3 DNA: TGTGCCAGCAGCCTCGGGACCATTAGCACCGGGGAGCTGTTTTTT

V gene: TRBV29-1
clone size: .
J gene: TRBJ2-6
D gene: .
CDR3 protein: CSVRLANVLTF
CDR3 DNA: TGCAGCGTGCGACTAGCCAACGTCCTGACTTTC

V gene: TRBV2
clone size: .
J gene: TRBJ2-1
D gene: TRBD2
CDR3 protein: CASRHSGDFPQFF
CDR3 DNA: TGTGCCAGCAGACACAGCGGGGACTTCCCGCAGTTCTTC

V gene: TRBV7-8
clone size: .
J gene: TRBJ2-7
D gene: .
CDR3 protein: CASSLEALQQYF
CDR3 DNA: TGTGCCAGCAGCTTAGAAGCCCTCCAGCAGTACTTC

V gene: TRBV14
clone size: .
J gene: TRBJ1-2
D gene: .
CDR3 protein: CASSQDSWGARNYGYTF
CDR3 DNA: TGTGCCAGCAGCCAAGATAGTTGGGGGGCGAGGAACTATGGCTACACCTTC

V gene: TRBV5-1
clone size: .
J gene: TRBJ2-1
D gene: TRBD2
CDR3 protein: CASSLAVAGEEQFF
CDR3 DNA: TGCGCCAGCAGCTTGGCAGTAGCGGGAGAAGAGCAGTTCTTC

V gene: TRBV7-6
clone size: .
J gene: TRBJ1-1
D gene: TRBD1
CDR3 protein: CASSLGGQGVEAFF
CDR3 DNA: TGTGCCAGCAGCTTAGGGGGACAGGGGGTTGAAGCTTTCTTT

V gene: TRBV19
clone size: .
J gene: TRBJ1-5
D gene: .
CDR3 protein: CASSIDRPHSNQPQHF
CDR3 DNA: TGTGCCAGTAGTATAGACAGGCCCCATAGCAATCAGCCCCAGCATTTT

V gene: TRBV5-1
clone size: .
J gene: TRBJ2-1
D gene: .
CDR3 protein: CASSLAAALANEQFF
CDR3 DNA: TGCGCCAGCAGCTTGGCCGCCGCTCTAGCCAATGAGCAGTTCTTC

V gene: TRBV30
clone size: .
J gene: TRBJ2-1
D gene: .
CDR3 protein: CAWRGIGLEQFF
CDR3 DNA: TGTGCCTGGAGGGGGATAGGGTTAGAGCAGTTCTTC

V gene: TRBV21-1
clone size: .
J gene: TRBJ2-1
D gene: .
CDR3 protein: CASSKGRDSSYNEQFF
CDR3 DNA: TGTGCCAGCAGCAAGGGGCGGGACAGCTCCTACAATGAGCAGTTCTTC

V gene: TRBV9
clone size: .
J gene: TRBJ2-1
D gene: .
CDR3 protein: CASSVEGPLSEQFF
CDR3 DNA: TGTGCCAGCAGCGTAGAGGGACCGCTAAGTGAGCAGTTCTTC

V gene: TRBV2
clone size: .
J gene: TRBJ2-7
D gene: .
CDR3 protein: CAIQGGYEQYF
CDR3 DNA: TGTGCCATCCAGGGGGGGTACGAGCAGTACTTC

V gene: TRBV7-9
clone size: .
J gene: TRBJ2-7
D gene: .
CDR3 protein: CASSPREGYGISSPYEQYF
CDR3 DNA: TGTGCCAGCAGCCCTCGTGAGGGATATGGAATTTCAAGCCCCTACGAGCAGTACTTC

V gene: TRBV5-1
clone size: .
J gene: TRBJ1-4
D gene: TRBD1
CDR3 protein: CASNQGGWNGEKLFF
CDR3 DNA: TGCGCCAGTAACCAGGGGGGATGGAACGGTGAAAAACTGTTTTTT

V gene: TRBV5-1
clone size: .
J gene: TRBJ2-1
D gene: .
CDR3 protein: CASSLTGTYNEQFF
CDR3 DNA: TGCGCCAGCAGCCTCACCGGGACCTACAATGAGCAGTTCTTC

V gene: TRBV7-9
clone size: once
J gene: TRBJ1-2
D gene: .
CDR3 protein: CASSPVLIGQWLRGYTF
CDR3 DNA: TGTGCCAGCAGTCCCGTTTTGATAGGGCAATGGTTGAGAGGCTACACCTTC

V gene: TRBV6-5
clone size: .
J gene: TRBJ1-5
D gene: .
CDR3 protein: CASSKTTVSNQPQHF
CDR3 DNA: TGTGCCAGCAGCAAAACGACAGTTAGCAATCAGCCCCAGCATTTT

V gene: TRBV1
clone size: .
J gene: TRBJ1-3
D gene: .
CDR3 protein: CTSSQVKGRGGNTIYF
CDR3 DNA: TGCACCAGCAGCCAAGTAAAAGGTCGTGGAGGAAACACCATATATTTT

V gene: TRBV7-2
clone size: .
J gene: TRBJ1-1
D gene: .
CDR3 protein: CASSVGRNTEAFF
CDR3 DNA: TGTGCCAGCAGCGTAGGCAGGAACACTGAAGCTTTCTTT

V gene: TRBV11-3
clone size: .
J gene: TRBJ1-2
D gene: .
CDR3 protein: CASSLIGTGKNGYTF
CDR3 DNA: TGTGCCAGCAGCCTAATCGGAACGGGAAAGAATGGCTACACCTTC

V gene: TRBV5-4
clone size: .
J gene: TRBJ1-1
D gene: .
CDR3 protein: CASSGGSDFEAFF
CDR3 DNA: TGTGCCAGCAGCGGGGGGTCCGATTTTGAAGCTTTCTTT

V gene: TRBV5-1
clone size: few
J gene: TRBJ2-7
D gene: TRBD2
CDR3 protein: CASSLETSDEQYF
CDR3 DNA: TGCGCCAGCAGCTTAGAAACTAGCGATGAGCAGTACTTC

V gene: TRBV2
clone size: .
J gene: TRBJ1-2
D gene: .
CDR3 protein: CASSGTEYGYTF
CDR3 DNA: TGTGCCAGCAGTGGGACAGAGTATGGCTACACCTTC

V gene: TRBV28
clone size: .
J gene: TRBJ2-5
D gene: .
CDR3 protein: CASSLTETQYF
CDR3 DNA: TGTGCCAGCAGTTTAACAGAGACCCAGTACTTC